Listed below are T cell receptor beta chains from one sample, sequenced in a study of T cells in localized non-small cell lung cancer. Libraries were prepared by immunoSEQ multiplex PCR; TCRdb keeps only in-frame clonotypes and omits some of them. The repertoire includes 50,000 to 55,000 clones, about 88% of them detected once, and about a sixth sits in the top ten. The sequencing used PBMCs, collected before any cancer treatment. Every receptor here comes from a female donor with stage II lung adenocarcinoma. Each CDR3 is given with its conserved first and last residue. Some rows mark clone size as missing; the rest say once, few, many or name a class of expanded clone.

. | TRBJ1-6 | TRBV7-3 | CASSFVQENSPLHF
. | TRBJ2-3 | TRBV2 | CASRGSGLSSDTQYF
. | TRBJ2-1 | TRBV12-5 | CASGLGQGLRRDEQFF
. | TRBJ1-4 | TRBV11-2 | CASSLVERNEKLFF
. | TRBJ1-2 | TRBV7-9 | CASSSAIRNPNYGYTF
. | TRBJ1-4 | TRBV4-1 | CASSQDRGATNEKLFF
. | TRBJ2-3 | TRBV7-9 | CASSVPASTDTQYF
. | TRBJ1-2 | TRBV13 | CASSDRGSNYGYTF
. | TRBJ2-7 | TRBV11-2 | CASSLRTLAYEQYF
. | TRBJ2-7 | TRBV5-1 | CASSLATGGYGFSYEQYF
. | TRBJ1-1 | TRBV19 | CASSITGGNTEAFF
. | TRBJ1-3 | TRBV6-1 | CASSEVSVGNTIYF
. | TRBJ2-1 | TRBV7-2 | CASSPPGTRRNEQFF
. | TRBJ2-3 | TRBV27 | CASGPRTGGPDTQYF
. | TRBJ1-4 | TRBV10-1 | CASSESEGINEKLFF
. | TRBJ1-3 | TRBV5-1 | CASSLAGANNGNTIYF
. | TRBJ2-2 | TRBV20-1 | CSAAATGELFF
. | TRBJ2-6 | TRBV5-4 | CASSSPMSGANVLTF
. | TRBJ2-1 | TRBV25-1 | CASSESGRGGFREQFF
once | TRBJ1-6 | TRBV6-6 | CASRPGQSSYNSPLHF
. | TRBJ1-5 | TRBV18 | CASSGGQSSSGQPQHF
. | TRBJ1-1 | TRBV5-4 | CASSLWTGMNTEAFF
. | TRBJ1-2 | TRBV7-9 | CASSLDRAGYTF
few | TRBJ1-1 | TRBV7-3 | CASSFGGDTEAFF
. | TRBJ1-2 | TRBV4-1 | CASSQERGDVYGYTF
. | TRBJ2-7 | TRBV9 | CASSVAGTSVVDEQYF
. | TRBJ1-3 | TRBV7-9 | CASSKEGLQARGTIYF
. | TRBJ2-2 | TRBV10-2 | CASSEGQGLPGELFF
. | TRBJ1-3 | TRBV6-1 | CASNPGTHSGNTIYF
. | TRBJ2-1 | TRBV7-8 | CASSLGGLAVHNEQFF
. | TRBJ2-3 | TRBV7-6 | CASSLAGGSTDTQYF
. | TRBJ2-1 | TRBV7-9 | CASSPVTGVYNEQFF
. | TRBJ1-1 | TRBV5-6 | CASSFGGRVNTEAFF
. | TRBJ2-1 | TRBV11-2 | CASSFDRPDNEQFF
. | TRBJ1-1 | TRBV2 | CASANTEAFF
once | TRBJ2-1 | TRBV5-6 | CASSQYTGTGHNEQFF
medium-sized | TRBJ1-2 | TRBV27 | CASSFITGGDGYTF